This T cell receptor beta chain appears in the sequencing data of a study of OX40 agonist ivuxolimab in advanced cancers. Study as a whole: Treatment received earlier with anti-PD-1, anti-PD-L1 or anti-CTLA-4 agents was allowed, and approximately 44% had some. General study points: In the expanded peripheral T cells, antigen specificity was never determined.

To note about this clone: What it binds is not known.

Trimming took off 0 bases at V and 4 bases at J, with 6 bases between the two ends. The length of the CDR3 is 13 residues. Germline V lookup: CDR1 KGHSH, CDR2 LQKENI. The method was immunoSEQ multiplex PCR; TCRdb's version includes in-frame clones alone and lacks a portion of them. This table has approximately 60,000 clones, approximately 80% appearing once. The sequence was collected from an adult with an advanced solid tumor such as melanoma, head and neck, liver or kidney cancer. The chain joins TRBV18 to TRBJ1-1; D remains unclear. The sample was CD4+ or CD8+ T cells sorted from blood, taken in a trial of the OX40 agonist ivuxolimab. CDR3 DNA: TGTGCCAGCTCACCACCGGCAGCCACTGAAGCTTTCTTT. The encoded protein is CASSPPAATEAFF. The full variable domain, in which reference TRBV18 and TRBJ1-1 provide the parts outside the CDR3, is NAGVMQNPRHLVRRRGQEARLRCSPMKGHSHVYWYRQLPEEGLKFMVYLQKENIIDESGMPKERFSAEFPKEGPSILRIQQVVRGDSAAYFCASSPPAATEAFFGQGTRLTVV.